Listed below are T cell receptor beta chains from one sample, sequenced in a study of shared T cell receptors in the human thymus. Here immunoSEQ multiplex PCR was the method, and the copy in TCRdb shows in-frame clones only, minus some. The repertoire holds around 730,000 clones, approximately 85% seen once, with around 0.0099% in the top ten. Another study also made use of these data, one on human thymus T cells.

Sequencing input: thymocytes. These receptors originate from a girl under three years old with a congenital heart defect. Each CDR3 is given with its conserved first and last residue. D genes are given only for firm matches. Clone size is given for some rows only: seen once, a few or many times, or a class if the clone is expanded.

17 | TRBJ2-7 | TRBV11-2 | TRBD2 | few | TGTGCCAGCAACTCTGGACTAGCGGGACAATCCTCCTACGAGCAGTACTTC | CASNSGLAGQSSYEQYF
16 | TRBJ1-1 | TRBV5-6 | NA | NA | TGTGCCAGCAGCTTGGGGAAGAGTCGGGGGAACACTGAAGCTTTCTTT | CASSLGKSRGNTEAFF
12 | TRBJ2-1 | TRBV29-1 | NA | NA | TGCAGCGCTGGATGGACAGTCCCTGAGCAGTTCTTC | CSAGWTVPEQFF
15 | TRBJ2-7 | TRBV5-1 | NA | NA | TGCGCCAGCAGCTACCTCTCGACAGGAACCTACGAGCAGTACTTC | CASSYLSTGTYEQYF
13 | TRBJ1-2 | TRBV6-1 | NA | NA | TGTGCCAGCAGTGAAGCTCGGCGAGGTGGCTACACCTTC | CASSEARRGGYTF
17 | TRBJ2-2 | TRBV2 | NA | NA | TGTGCCAGTACCCCCTACAGGGAAGTTAAGGTCACCGGGGAGCTGTTTTTT | CASTPYREVKVTGELFF
14 | TRBJ1-2 | TRBV6-6 | NA | NA | TGTGCCAGCAGCTCCCGGACAGCTTACTATGGCTACACCTTC | CASSSRTAYYGYTF
16 | TRBJ2-2 | TRBV19 | TRBD1 | NA | TGTGCCAGTACCCAGGGGGTTGTCACGAACACCGGGGAGCTGTTTTTT | CASTQGVVTNTGELFF
16 | TRBJ1-6 | TRBV15 | NA | NA | TGTGCCACCAGCAACCTGAACTACCGGTCTGGTTCACCCCTCCACTTT | CATSNLNYRSGSPLHF
18 | TRBJ1-2 | TRBV12-2 | NA | NA | TGTGCAAGTCGCTTAGCGATCGATCTGGGAGGAGGGGTTTGGGGCTACACCTTC | CASRLAIDLGGGVWGYTF
14 | TRBJ1-5 | TRBV6-6 | NA | NA | TGTGCCAGCTTCTATGCTCTGGGGCGACAGCCCCAGCATTTT | CASFYALGRQPQHF
13 | TRBJ1-1 | TRBV2 | NA | NA | TGTGCCAGCAGTGATAGCATTCTCGCTGAAGCTTTCTTT | CASSDSILAEAFF
16 | TRBJ1-3 | TRBV6-1 | NA | NA | TGTGCCAGCAGTGGAACCAGGGGACGGTCTGGAAACACCATATATTTT | CASSGTRGRSGNTIYF
19 | TRBJ2-7 | TRBV27 | TRBD1 | NA | TGTGCCAGCAGTACCCTGGGACAGGGACTCTCAAGCCCCTCCTACGAGCAGTACTTC | CASSTLGQGLSSPSYEQYF
18 | TRBJ1-2 | TRBV4-1 | NA | once | TGCGCCAGCAGCTCCCCCCGGACAATCGTGGGGGGAGGCTATGGCTACACCTTC | CASSSPRTIVGGGYGYTF
15 | TRBJ1-5 | TRBV28 | NA | NA | TGTGCCAGCAGTTTGGGGGGGCATCGCAATCAGCCCCAGCATTTT | CASSLGGHRNQPQHF
16 | TRBJ1-6 | TRBV2 | NA | once | TGTGCCAGCAGTGATCGGGGGACCTCCTATAATTCACCCCTCCACTTT | CASSDRGTSYNSPLHF
14 | TRBJ2-7 | TRBV7-2 | TRBD1 | NA | TGTGCCAGCAGCTCGGGACAGGTATCCTACGAGCAGTACTTC | CASSSGQVSYEQYF
14 | TRBJ2-7 | TRBV6-1 | TRBD1 | NA | TGTGCCAGCAGTGAAGGGACAGGGTTTTACGAGCAGTACTTC | CASSEGTGFYEQYF
13 | TRBJ1-1 | TRBV18 | TRBD1 | NA | TGTGCCAGCTCAATAGCCGGGACAGTTGAAGCTTTCTTT | CASSIAGTVEAFF
17 | TRBJ2-2 | TRBV19 | TRBD1 | few | TGTGCCAGTAGTACAAATGAACAGGGGTGGATCACCGGGGAGCTGTTTTTT | CASSTNEQGWITGELFF
16 | TRBJ1-6 | TRBV5-1 | TRBD1 | NA | TGCGCCAGCAGCTTAGGGCCCGGGACAGGTCATTCACCCCTCCACTTT | CASSLGPGTGHSPLHF
15 | TRBJ1-5 | TRBV9 | TRBD1 | few | TGTGCCAGCAGCGCGGGACAGGGGAGTGATCAGCCCCAGCATTTT | CASSAGQGSDQPQHF
15 | TRBJ1-6 | TRBV30 | NA | few | TGTGCCTGGAGCGCGAATGGGCTAAAAAATTCACCCCTCCACTTT | CAWSANGLKNSPLHF
19 | TRBJ2-3 | TRBV7-2 | TRBD2 | NA | TGTGCCAGCAGCTTAGCCCCAGGACTAGCGGGGAGCCGAGTGGATACGCAGTATTTT | CASSLAPGLAGSRVDTQYF
13 | TRBJ2-2 | TRBV15 | NA | NA | TGTGCCACCAGAGAATGGGCGACCGGGGAGCTGTTTTTT | CATREWATGELFF
16 | TRBJ2-7 | TRBV19 | NA | NA | TGTGCCAGCACCCCCGGTCCGGACAGTACAACCTACGAGCAGTACTTC | CASTPGPDSTTYEQYF
17 | TRBJ2-7 | TRBV2 | TRBD2 | once | TGTGCCAGCAGTGAAGCGCTTCTGGGAGGGGTCTCCTACGAGCAGTACTTC | CASSEALLGGVSYEQYF
17 | TRBJ1-1 | TRBV5-1 | NA | NA | TGCGCCAGCAGCTTCGAGGGGGGGCGCCCCTTTAACACTGAAGCTTTCTTT | CASSFEGGRPFNTEAFF
14 | TRBJ2-7 | TRBV2 | TRBD2 | NA | TGTGCCAGCAGCGGGGGGGCAGATCCCTACGAGCAGTACTTC | CASSGGADPYEQYF
16 | TRBJ2-5 | TRBV5-6 | TRBD2 | NA | TGTGCCAGCAGCTTGGAGGCGGGGGGGAGGGGAGAGACCCAGTACTTC | CASSLEAGGRGETQYF
16 | TRBJ2-2 | TRBV5-1 | NA | NA | TGCGCCAGCAGCCTCCCCATAGGACACCTCACCGGGGAGCTGTTTTTT | CASSLPIGHLTGELFF
16 | TRBJ1-1 | TRBV19 | TRBD1 | NA | TGTGCCAGTAGTACAAGCTACCACAGGGGGGGCACTGAAGCTTTCTTT | CASSTSYHRGGTEAFF
16 | TRBJ2-2 | TRBV14 | TRBD1 | NA | TGTGCCAGCAGCCCTACGGGGGACAGGGACACCGGGGAGCTGTTTTTT | CASSPTGDRDTGELFF
18 | TRBJ1-1 | TRBV4-1 | TRBD1 | NA | TGCGCCAGCAGCCAAGATTCGGCCGGGACAGACATGAACACTGAAGCTTTCTTT | CASSQDSAGTDMNTEAFF
13 | TRBJ1-1 | TRBV7-9 | NA | NA | TGTGCCAGCAGCGCAGGGTTAAACACTGAAGCTTTCTTT | CASSAGLNTEAFF
14 | TRBJ2-1 | TRBV9 | NA | NA | TGTGCCAGCAGCGTAGCGGGGGGCGCGGGTGAGCAGTTCTTC | CASSVAGGAGEQFF
14 | TRBJ1-2 | TRBV4-1 | NA | NA | TGCGCCAGCAGCCAACAGGGTAGACCCTATGGCTACACCTTC | CASSQQGRPYGYTF
17 | TRBJ2-1 | TRBV4-1 | NA | NA | TGCGCCAGCAGCCAAGACGAGGGAGGGAGGGACATCTATGAGCAGTTCTTC | CASSQDEGGRDIYEQFF
13 | TRBJ2-1 | TRBV7-5 | NA | NA | TGTGCCGAAAGAAAAGGCGGTTACAATGAGCAGTTCTTC | CAERKGGYNEQFF
14 | TRBJ2-1 | TRBV29-1 | TRBD2 | NA | TGCAGCGTAGAACGGGAGGGGGGGGGCCATGAGCAGTTCTTC | CSVEREGGGHEQFF
17 | TRBJ2-3 | TRBV4-3 | NA | NA | TGCGCCAGCAGCCAATACCGACAGGGACTCTGCACAGATACGCAGTATTTT | CASSQYRQGLCTDTQYF
15 | TRBJ2-1 | TRBV27 | TRBD2 | few | TGTGCCAGCACCCTTCTAGCGGGGGGCTACAATGAGCAGTTCTTC | CASTLLAGGYNEQFF
17 | TRBJ2-2 | TRBV10-1 | NA | NA | TGCGCCAGCAGTGGTGGATGTGGAGGCCCGAACACCGGGGAGCTGTTTTTT | CASSGGCGGPNTGELFF
19 | TRBJ1-1 | TRBV18 | TRBD1 | once | TGTGCCAGCTCACCAGGAGACAGGGCGAGGTCGAGCGGTAGGGCTGAAGCTTTCTTT | CASSPGDRARSSGRAEAFF
17 | TRBJ2-5 | TRBV5-4 | NA | NA | TGTGCCAGCAGCCCCAAGCGGAGGGTCAACGTGGTGGAGACCCAGTACTTC | CASSPKRRVNVVETQYF
14 | TRBJ1-2 | TRBV4-1 | TRBD1 | NA | TGCGCCAGCAGCCAGGGACAGGGCCACTATGGCTACACCTTC | CASSQGQGHYGYTF
17 | TRBJ1-1 | TRBV28 | TRBD1 | NA | TGTGCCTCTCCCAGGGGCCGATCGACAGGGGTGGGCACTGAAGCTTTCTTT | CASPRGRSTGVGTEAFF
15 | TRBJ2-7 | TRBV7-9 | NA | NA | TGTGCCAGCAGCTTAGACCAGGGCGTCTCCTACGAGCAGTACTTC | CASSLDQGVSYEQYF